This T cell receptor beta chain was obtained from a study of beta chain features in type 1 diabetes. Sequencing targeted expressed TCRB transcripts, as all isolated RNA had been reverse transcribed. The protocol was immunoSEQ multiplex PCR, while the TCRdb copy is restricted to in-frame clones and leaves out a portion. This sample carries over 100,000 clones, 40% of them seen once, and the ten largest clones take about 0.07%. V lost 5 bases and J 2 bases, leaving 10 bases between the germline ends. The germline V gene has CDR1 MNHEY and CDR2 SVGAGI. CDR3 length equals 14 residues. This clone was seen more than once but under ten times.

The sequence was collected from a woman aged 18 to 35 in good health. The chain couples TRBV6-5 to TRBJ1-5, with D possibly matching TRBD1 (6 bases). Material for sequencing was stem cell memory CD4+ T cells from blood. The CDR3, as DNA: TGTGCCAGCAGTACAGGGTATGGCAATCAGCCCCAGCATTTT. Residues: CASSTGYGNQPQHF.